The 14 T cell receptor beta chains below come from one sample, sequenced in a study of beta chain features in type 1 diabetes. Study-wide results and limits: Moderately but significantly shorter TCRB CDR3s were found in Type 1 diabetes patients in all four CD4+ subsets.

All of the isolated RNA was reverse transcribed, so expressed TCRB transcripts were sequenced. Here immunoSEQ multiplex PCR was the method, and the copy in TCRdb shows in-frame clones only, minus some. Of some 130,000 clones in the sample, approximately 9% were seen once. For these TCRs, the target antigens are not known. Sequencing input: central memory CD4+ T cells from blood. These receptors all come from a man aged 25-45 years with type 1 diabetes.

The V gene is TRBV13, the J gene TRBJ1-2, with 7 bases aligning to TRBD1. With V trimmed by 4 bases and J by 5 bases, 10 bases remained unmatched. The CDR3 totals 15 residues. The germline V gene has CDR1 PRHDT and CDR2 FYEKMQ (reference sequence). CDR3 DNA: TGTGCCAGCAGCTCACAGGGGTGGGATGGATATGGCTACACCTTC. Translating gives CASSSQGWDGYGYTF.

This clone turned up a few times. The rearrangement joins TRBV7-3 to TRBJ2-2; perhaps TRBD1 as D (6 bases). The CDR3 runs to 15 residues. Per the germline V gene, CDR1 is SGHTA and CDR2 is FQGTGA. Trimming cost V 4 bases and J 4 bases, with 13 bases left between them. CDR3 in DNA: TGTGCCAGCAGCTCCACAGGGTCCGTCACCGGGGAGCTGTTTTTT. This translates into CASSSTGSVTGELFF.

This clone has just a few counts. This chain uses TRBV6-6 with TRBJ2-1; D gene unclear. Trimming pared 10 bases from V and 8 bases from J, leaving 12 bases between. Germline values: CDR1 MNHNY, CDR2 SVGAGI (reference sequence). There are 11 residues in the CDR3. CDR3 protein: CATSMSDEQFF. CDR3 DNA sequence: TGTGCCACCTCTATGTCGGATGAGCAGTTCTTC.

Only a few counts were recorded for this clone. The CDR3 DNA follows: TGTGCCATCAGTGGGTCTGATCCGGGACAGGGGCATGGCTACACCTTC. Its protein product is CAISGSDPGQGHGYTF. V and J are TRBV10-3 and TRBJ1-2; TRBD1 matches at 10 bases. The CDR3 is made up of 16 amino acids. CDR1 and CDR2 from the germline V gene are ENHRY and SYGVKD. Losses at the gene ends were 4 bases for V and 6 bases for J; bases not matched to a gene: 11.

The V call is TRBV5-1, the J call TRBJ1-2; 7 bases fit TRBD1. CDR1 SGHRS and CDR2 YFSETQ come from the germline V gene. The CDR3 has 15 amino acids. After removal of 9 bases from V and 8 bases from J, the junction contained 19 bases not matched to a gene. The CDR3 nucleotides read TGCGCCACCCACGCTCGAGGAGGGGGCGCCGAGGGCTACACCTTC. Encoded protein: CATHARGGGAEGYTF.

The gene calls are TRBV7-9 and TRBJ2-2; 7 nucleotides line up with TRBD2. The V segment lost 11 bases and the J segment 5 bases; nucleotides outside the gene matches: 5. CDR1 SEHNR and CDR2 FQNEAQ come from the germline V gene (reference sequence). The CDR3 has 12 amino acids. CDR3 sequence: CALPGGTGELFF. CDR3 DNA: TGTGCCCTCCCGGGGGGTACCGGGGAGCTGTTTTTT.

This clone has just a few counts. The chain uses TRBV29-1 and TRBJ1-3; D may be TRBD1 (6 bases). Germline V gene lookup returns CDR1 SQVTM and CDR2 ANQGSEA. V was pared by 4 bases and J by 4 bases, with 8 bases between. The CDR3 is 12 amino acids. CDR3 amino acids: CSVGQDGNTIYF. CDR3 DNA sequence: TGCAGCGTTGGACAGGACGGAAACACCATATATTTT.

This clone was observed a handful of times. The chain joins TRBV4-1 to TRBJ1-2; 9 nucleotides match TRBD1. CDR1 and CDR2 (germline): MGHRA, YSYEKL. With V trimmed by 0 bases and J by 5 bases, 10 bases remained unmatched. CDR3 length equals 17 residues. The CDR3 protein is CASSQEGRTGVHYGYTF. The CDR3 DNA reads TGCGCCAGCAGCCAAGAAGGGCGGACAGGGGTTCATTATGGCTACACCTTC.

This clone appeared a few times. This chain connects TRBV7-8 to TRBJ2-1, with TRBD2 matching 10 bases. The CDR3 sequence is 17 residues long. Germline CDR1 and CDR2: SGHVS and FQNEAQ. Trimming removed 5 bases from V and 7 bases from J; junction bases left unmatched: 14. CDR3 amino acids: CASSPWLAGEGGNEQFF. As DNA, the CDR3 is TGTGCCAGCAGCCCTTGGCTAGCGGGGGAAGGAGGGAATGAGCAGTTCTTC.

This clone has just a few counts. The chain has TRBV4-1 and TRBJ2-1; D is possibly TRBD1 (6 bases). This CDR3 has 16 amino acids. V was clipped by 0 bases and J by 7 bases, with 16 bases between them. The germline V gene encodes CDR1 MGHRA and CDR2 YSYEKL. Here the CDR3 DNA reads TGCGCCAGCAGCCAAGACTCGACGCAGGGGCCAAATGAGCAGTTCTTC. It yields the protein CASSQDSTQGPNEQFF.

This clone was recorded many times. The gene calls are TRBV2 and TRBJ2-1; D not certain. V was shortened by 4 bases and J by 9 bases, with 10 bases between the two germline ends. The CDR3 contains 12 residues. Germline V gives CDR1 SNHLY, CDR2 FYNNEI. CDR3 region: CASSGGGVEQFF. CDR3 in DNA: TGTGCCAGCAGTGGCGGCGGCGTTGAGCAGTTCTTC. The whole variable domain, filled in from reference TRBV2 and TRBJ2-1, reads EPEVTQTPSHQVTQMGQEVILRCVPISNHLYFYWYRQILGQKVEFLVSFYNNEISEKSEIFDDQFSVERPDGSNFTLKIRSTKLEDSAMYFCASSGGGVEQFFGPGTRLTVL.

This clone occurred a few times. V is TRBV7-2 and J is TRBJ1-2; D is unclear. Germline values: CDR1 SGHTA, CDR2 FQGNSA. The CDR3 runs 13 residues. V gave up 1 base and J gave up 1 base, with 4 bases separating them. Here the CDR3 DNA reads TGTGCCAGCAGCTTAGGGCTTAACTATGGCTACACCTTC. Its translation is CASSLGLNYGYTF.

The CDR3 sequence is CASGLEGEYF. CDR3 in DNA: TGTGCTAGTGGTTTGGAGGGAGAGTATTTT. The rearrangement joins TRBV12-5 to TRBJ2-3, with D perhaps matching TRBD2 (5 bases). CDR3 size: 10 residues. Trimming stripped 1 base from V and 13 bases from J, with 6 bases between. Germline V lookup: CDR1 LGHNT, CDR2 FRNRAP.

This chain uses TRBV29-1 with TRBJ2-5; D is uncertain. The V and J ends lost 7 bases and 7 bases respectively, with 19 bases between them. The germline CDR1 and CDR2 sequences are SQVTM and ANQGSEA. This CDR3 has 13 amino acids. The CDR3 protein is CSATGDSPRTQYF. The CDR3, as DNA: TGCAGCGCTACGGGTGACTCTCCAAGGACCCAGTACTTC.